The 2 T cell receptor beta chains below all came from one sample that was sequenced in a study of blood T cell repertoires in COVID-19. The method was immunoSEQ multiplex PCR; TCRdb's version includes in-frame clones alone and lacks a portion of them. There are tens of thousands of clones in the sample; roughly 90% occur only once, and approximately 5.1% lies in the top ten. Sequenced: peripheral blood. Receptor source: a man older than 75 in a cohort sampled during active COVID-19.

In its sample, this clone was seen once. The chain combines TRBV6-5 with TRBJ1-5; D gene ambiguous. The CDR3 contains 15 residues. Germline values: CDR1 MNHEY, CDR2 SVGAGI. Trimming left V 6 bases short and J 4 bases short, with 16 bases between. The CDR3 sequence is CASSQTPGGNQPQHF. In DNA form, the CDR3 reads TGTGCCAGCAGCCAGACACCCGGCGGGAATCAGCCCCAGCATTTT.

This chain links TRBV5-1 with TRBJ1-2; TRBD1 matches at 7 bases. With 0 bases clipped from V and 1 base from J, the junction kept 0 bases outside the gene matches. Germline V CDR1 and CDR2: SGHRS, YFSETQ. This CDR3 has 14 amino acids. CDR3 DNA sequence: TGCGCCAGCAGCTTGGACAGGGGTAACTATGGCTACACCTTC. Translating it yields CASSLDRGNYGYTF.